These 13 T cell receptor beta chains were all obtained from the same sample, sequenced in a study of T cell repertoires in cytomegalovirus infection. One entry per CDR3 protein results from TCRdb running MiXCR on the reads. The sample lists approximately 700,000 distinct CDR3 sequences; 35% to 45% were seen once. The sequenced material came from PBMCs. The receptors derive from a human donor in good health (CMV status not recorded). Some clones in this sample may be carry-over from other donors' samples.

This clonotype was observed a single time. This could be a read error, since a much larger clone is one nucleotide away. The CDR3 carries no conserved terminal phenylalanine or tryptophan, so it likely arises from a read error. This chain connects TRBV28 to TRBJ2-3; no reliable D call. CDR3 size: 12 residues. The V end lost 3 bases, the J end lost 6 bases, and 7 bases lay between the germline ends. The germline CDR1 and CDR2 sequences are MDHEN and SYDVKM. CDR3 loop: CASSLSRDTQYC. The CDR3 region has the DNA TGTGCCAGCAGTTTGTCGAGGGATACGCAGTATTGT.

This clonotype has a count of ten or more. The chain joins TRBV7-2 to TRBJ1-1, with TRBD1 as a possible D gene (5 bases). The CDR3 has 15 residues. Trimming took off 5 bases at V and 2 bases at J, with 15 bases between the two ends. Germline CDR1 SGHTA, CDR2 FQGNSA. CDR3 region: CASSLTGWGNTEAFF. The CDR3 DNA is TGTGCCAGCAGCCTAACAGGTTGGGGAAACACTGAAGCTTTCTTT.

Worth noting for this clonotype: A much larger clone lies one base from this, so it may be a read error. The conserved final phenylalanine or tryptophan is absent from the CDR3, which likely points to a read error. The genes are TRBV7-6 and TRBJ1-5; possible D gene TRBD1, 6 bases. V gave up 5 bases and J gave up 1 base, with 12 bases separating them. Looked up from germline, CDR1 is SGHVS and CDR2 is FNYEAQ. The CDR3 is made up of 15 amino acids. CDR3 residues: CASSAGQMSNQPQHL. The CDR3 DNA reads as TGTGCCAGCAGCGCCGGACAGATGAGCAATCAGCCCCAGCATTTG.

The CDR3 loop is CSVESVGAGEAFF. DNA of the CDR3: TGCAGCGTTGAATCCGTCGGGGCGGGTGAAGCTTTCTTT. The chain combines TRBV29-1 with TRBJ1-1; the D gene is possibly TRBD1 (5 bases). The germline V gene has CDR1 SQVTM and CDR2 ANQGSEA. The CDR3 covers 13 residues. Trimming took 2 bases from V and 7 from J, leaving 14 bases between them.

V is TRBV20-1 and J is TRBJ2-1, with TRBD2 identical over 11 bases. V lost 0 bases to trimming and J lost 2 bases; unmatched junction nucleotides: 12. CDR3 length: 19 residues. Germline V gene sequence: CDR1 DFQATT, CDR2 SNEGSKA (reference sequence). CDR3 protein: CSARDLLGSGGAAYNEQFF. CDR3 coding DNA: TGCAGTGCTAGAGATCTTTTGGGTAGCGGGGGGGCCGCCTACAATGAGCAGTTCTTC.

The rearrangement joins TRBV5-1 to TRBJ2-1; TRBD2 agrees at 10 bases. Germline values: CDR1 SGHRS, CDR2 YFSETQ. The CDR3 is 17 residues long. The V and J ends lost 3 bases and 10 bases, in that order; junction bases with no gene match: 16. The chain's CDR3 is CASSSGVSSSGRDEQFF. CDR3 nucleotide sequence: TGCGCCAGCAGCTCCGGCGTTAGTTCTAGCGGGAGAGACGAGCAGTTCTTC.

A few counts support this clonotype. The chain employs TRBV15 and TRBJ2-7, with TRBD2 matching 7 bases. Germline CDR1 and CDR2: LNHNV and YYDKDF (reference sequence). CDR3 size: 14 residues. V dropped 0 bases and J dropped 6; count of bases not matched to a gene: 5. CDR3 residues: CATSRDGRLGEQYF. The CDR3 DNA reads TGTGCCACCAGCAGAGACGGGAGGTTGGGCGAGCAGTACTTC.

This clonotype came up a few times. The chain uses TRBV12-3 or TRBV12-4 and TRBJ2-1; TRBD1 or TRBD2 may be the D gene (5 bases each). V lost 4 bases to trimming and J lost 5 bases, with 15 bases between them. The length of the CDR3 is 15 residues. CDR3: CASSSRDVQHNEQFF. The CDR3, as DNA: TGTGCCAGCAGTTCTAGGGACGTTCAACACAATGAGCAGTTCTTC.

The chain uses TRBV12-3 or TRBV12-4 and TRBJ1-6; weak D call: TRBD1 (5 bases). Trimming removed 2 bases at V and 10 bases at J, with 15 bases between. This CDR3 spans 15 amino acids. Here the CDR3 DNA reads TGTGCCAGCAGTTTACGGGGCCTTGACGACTCACCCCTCCACTTT. Its protein product is CASSLRGLDDSPLHF.

The chain joins TRBV27 to TRBJ1-1; D unclear. Germline V gene lookup returns CDR1 MNHEY and CDR2 SMNVEV (reference sequence). This CDR3 region has 15 residues. Trimming stripped 2 bases from V and 5 bases from J, with 15 bases between. This CDR3 is CASSLKAGWRTEAFF. CDR3 coding DNA: TGTGCCAGCAGTTTAAAAGCGGGTTGGAGGACTGAAGCTTTCTTT.

This clonotype turned up a few times. The chain joins TRBV20-1 to TRBJ1-1; D gene uncertain. Trimming removed 6 bases at V and 4 bases at J, with 12 bases between. CDR1 is DFQATT, CDR2 SNEGSKA, per germline (reference sequence). The CDR3 consists of 12 residues. The CDR3 DNA reads TGCAGTGCCGCAATCAGGTCCACTGAAGCTTTCTTT. This codes for CSAAIRSTEAFF.

This clonotype was observed at least ten times. The J gene is TRBJ2-6, the V gene TRBV29-1; no definite D call. This CDR3 comprises 16 residues. Trimming took off 4 bases at V and 0 bases at J, with 13 bases between the two ends. Germline CDR1 and CDR2: SQVTM and ANQGSEA. The CDR3: CSVVLARDSGANVLTF. As DNA, the CDR3 is TGCAGCGTTGTCCTCGCCCGTGACTCTGGGGCCAACGTCCTGACTTTC. Together with reference TRBV29-1 and TRBJ2-6, the CDR3 gives the full variable domain: SAVISQKPSRDICQRGTSLTIQCQVDSQVTMMFWYRQQPGQSLTLIATANQGSEATYESGFVIDKFPISRPNLTFSTLTVSNMSPEDSSIYLCSVVLARDSGANVLTFGAGSRLTVL.

There are a few counts of this clonotype. The chain carries TRBV28 and TRBJ1-2; 8 nucleotides match TRBD1. This CDR3 has 15 amino acids. From germline, CDR1 is MDHEN and CDR2 SYDVKM. V was clipped by 7 bases and J by 2 bases; unmatched bases: 9. The CDR3 protein is CASNEQGARNYGYTF. For the CDR3, the DNA is TGTGCCAGCAACGAGCAGGGGGCAAGGAACTATGGCTACACCTTC.